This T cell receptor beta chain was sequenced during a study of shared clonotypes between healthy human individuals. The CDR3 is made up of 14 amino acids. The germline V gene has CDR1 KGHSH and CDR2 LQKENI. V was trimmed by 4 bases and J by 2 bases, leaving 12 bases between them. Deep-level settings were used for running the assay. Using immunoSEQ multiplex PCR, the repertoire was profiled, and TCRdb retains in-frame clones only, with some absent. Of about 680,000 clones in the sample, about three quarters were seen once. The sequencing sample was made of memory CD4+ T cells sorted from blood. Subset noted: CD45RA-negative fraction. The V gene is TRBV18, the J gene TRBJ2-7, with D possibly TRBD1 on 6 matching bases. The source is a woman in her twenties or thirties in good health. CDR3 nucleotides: TGTGCCAGCTCACGAGGGGACAACCCCTACGAGCAGTACTTC. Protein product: CASSRGDNPYEQYF.